This T cell receptor (beta chain) was recorded in a study of T-cell reconstitution after alpha-beta-depleted transplantation in children. Preparation of the TCRbeta library involved a method that used unique molecular identifiers. TCRdb independently ran MiXCR on the PCR reads; one entry per CDR3 protein. The profile shows about 870,000 distinct CDR3 sequences, under 20% of them singletons. Findings and limits, study-wide: At day 60, the high TCRbeta diversity found in some patients originated from recipient T cells and thymic progenitors that had survived.

Germline assignment: CDR1 SQVTM and CDR2 ANQGSEA. The CDR3 extends over 15 amino acids. V lost 4 bases, J lost 1 base, and 0 bases stayed unmatched. This clonotype has only a few counts. Its cognate antigen is unknown. V and J are TRBV29-1 and TRBJ2-1, with 14 bases lining up with TRBD2. This TCR was sampled from a male patient aged 5 to 17 who had a stem cell transplant for acute lymphoblastic leukemia, so the T cells may come from the graft donor. Sample: PBMCs, mostly from graft donor cells, taken 360 days after TCRalphabeta/CD19-depleted stem cell transplant. CDR3 nucleotides: TGCAGCGTTGGGACTAGCGGGAGGTCCTACAATGAGCAGTTCTTC. Translated, it gives CSVGTSGRSYNEQFF.